This section outlines one T cell receptor beta chain sequence together with its context. What it binds is not known. At one end the junction does not follow the germline gene, possibly because of a read error. These data come from a study of tumor-infiltrating lymphocytes in glioblastoma multiforme. This CDR3 is 14 amino acids long. Germline loops: CDR1 SGHNT, CDR2 YENEEA. Study-wide findings and caveats: Clone frequencies may be distorted by unequal TCR transcripts per cell.

TCR beta libraries were built from RNA through three nested multiplex PCR rounds using modified ARM-PCR. TCRdb recomputed calls from the multiplex PCR reads with MiXCR, one row per CDR3 protein. The sample includes 15,000 to 25,000 distinct CDR3 sequences, about two thirds seen only once; the top ten take approximately 20%. The material sequenced was peripheral blood. The TCR sequence derives from a male donor with glioblastoma. The J gene is TRBJ2-3, the V gene TRBV11-3, with no clear D. The DNA of the CDR3 is TGTGTCAGCAGCTTTGAGAGTCACACAGATACGCAGTATTTT. It is translated as CVSSFESHTDTQYF. Full variable domain (missing parts from reference TRBV11-3 and TRBJ2-3): EAGVVQSPRYKIIEKKQPVAFWCNPISGHNTLYWYLQNLGQGPELLIRYENEEAVDDSQLPKDRFSAERLKGVDSTLKIQPAELGDSAVYLCVSSFESHTDTQYFGPGTRLTVL.